The next 19 T cell receptor beta chains were all read from a single sample in a study of CD8 T cells in Susac syndrome. Random hexamers were used to reverse transcribe an amount of about 0.5 to 1 ug RNA. TCRdb used MiXCR to reprocess the immunoSEQ multiplex PCR reads, holding one entry per CDR3 protein. The data show about 140,000 distinct CDR3 sequences, with 85% to 95% seen just once and over 0.095% held by the top ten. The specimen sequenced was CD4+ T cells from PBMCs. The receptors shown here come from a human donor with multiple sclerosis.

The chain uses TRBV12-3 or TRBV12-4 and TRBJ1-4, with no clear D. The V end lost 3 bases, the J end lost 7 bases, and 3 bases lay between the germline ends. CDR3 length: 11 amino acids. This CDR3 is CASSLREKLFF. In DNA, the CDR3 is TGTGCCAGCAGTTTGCGTGAAAAACTGTTTTTT.

This sequence joins TRBV29-1 and TRBJ2-1; D may be TRBD2 (6 bases). The V and J ends lost 8 bases and 7 bases respectively, with 21 bases between them. CDR1 and CDR2 (germline): SQVTM, ANQGSEA. The CDR3 loop spans 14 amino acids. The DNA for the CDR3 is TGCAGCACCTCGGGGGACCCCGGGTGGAATGAGCAGTTCTTC. As protein: CSTSGDPGWNEQFF.

The genes are TRBV7-2 and TRBJ2-1, with D hard to call. Germline values: CDR1 SGHTA, CDR2 FQGNSA. With 8 bases removed from V and 5 bases from J, the gap between germline ends came to 13 bases. The CDR3 has 13 residues. The CDR3 coding sequence is TGTGCCAGCTCGCCGGGTCCCGACAATGAGCAGTTCTTC. It codes for CASSPGPDNEQFF.

The V and J genes are TRBV29-1 and TRBJ2-1, with no clear D. The germline V gene encodes CDR1 SQVTM and CDR2 ANQGSEA. Deletions cut 3 bases from V and 4 bases from J, with 7 bases between. This CDR3 region has 12 residues. The CDR3 is CSVDSLYNEQFF. As DNA, the CDR3 is TGCAGCGTTGATAGTCTATACAATGAGCAGTTCTTC.

The chain recombines TRBV7-9 with TRBJ2-5; perhaps TRBD2 as D (5 bases). The CDR3 is made up of 14 amino acids. Looked up from germline, CDR1 is SEHNR and CDR2 is FQNEAQ (reference sequence). The V end was cut by 5 bases, the J end by 6 bases, with 16 bases between. The CDR3, as DNA: TGTGCCAGCAGCGCCCGGACTGCCGTCAAGACCCAGTACTTC. Its translation is CASSARTAVKTQYF.

The chain recombines TRBV28 with TRBJ1-1; TRBD1 is a possible D gene (5 bases). The CDR3 contains 12 residues. V lost 2 bases and J lost 6, with 7 bases in between. Germline V gene sequence: CDR1 MDHEN, CDR2 SYDVKM. CDR3: CASSLRTPEAFF. CDR3 nucleotides: TGTGCCAGCAGTTTACGGACACCTGAAGCTTTCTTT.

In this sample, this clonotype turned up once. V usage is TRBV20-1 and J usage is TRBJ2-7; D gene ambiguous. The ends were cut back, 0 bases at V and 4 bases at J, with 16 bases in the middle. This CDR3 contains 15 residues. Germline lookup yields CDR1 DFQATT and CDR2 SNEGSKA (reference sequence). The CDR3 DNA reads as TGCAGTGCTAGAGATAGCACAGAACAAACTTACGAGCAGTACTTC. Protein: CSARDSTEQTYEQYF.

Remarks on this clonotype: Germline is not matched at one junction end, which may reflect a read error. The chain carries TRBV29-1 and TRBJ2-1, with no clear D. The CDR3 has 12 amino acids. CDR1 and CDR2 (germline): SQVTM, ANQGSEA. The CDR3 loop reads CSVEGRSDEQFF. The CDR3 region has the DNA TGCAGTGTTGAAGGACGCAGCGATGAGCAGTTCTTC.

The J gene is TRBJ2-1, the V gene TRBV28, with a tentative D call TRBD1 (6 bases). This CDR3 contains 16 residues. With 4 bases removed from V and 10 bases from J, the gap between germline ends came to 23 bases. CDR1 is MDHEN, CDR2 SYDVKM, per germline. This CDR3 reads CASSSSAAGQFKEQFF. For the CDR3, the DNA is TGTGCCAGCAGTTCCTCTGCCGCCGGACAGTTTAAGGAGCAGTTCTTC.

In its sample, this clonotype was seen once. The chain uses TRBV19 and TRBJ2-2, with D maybe TRBD2 (5 bases). Germline CDR1 reads LNHDA; CDR2 reads SQIVND (reference sequence). This CDR3 contains 16 residues. V lost 6 bases and J lost 0, with 14 bases in between. CDR3 nucleotide sequence: TGTGCCAGTAGCCCTCGGAGGCTGTCGAACACCGGGGAGCTGTTTTTT. Amino acids: CASSPRRLSNTGELFF.

The genes are TRBV19 and TRBJ1-5; D gene ambiguous. Germline values: CDR1 LNHDA, CDR2 SQIVND (reference sequence). V gave up 1 base and J gave up 5 bases, with 6 bases separating them. The CDR3 extends over 13 amino acids. The DNA for the CDR3 is TGTGCCAGTAGTATAGGGTTTGATCAGCCCCAGCATTTT. Its translation: CASSIGFDQPQHF.

The chain joins TRBV30 to TRBJ1-6; D call uncertain. The length of the CDR3 is 14 residues. Between the trimmed V and J ends, which lost 3 bases and 7 bases, there was a span of 13 bases. Germline V gene data show CDR1 as GTSNPN and CDR2 as SVGIG (reference sequence). CDR3 nucleotide sequence: TGTGCCTGGAGCGAATCGATGGAGAATTCACCCCTCCACTTT. It codes for CAWSESMENSPLHF.

The chain uses TRBV7-9 and TRBJ2-4; 9 nucleotides align to TRBD1. CDR1 and CDR2 (germline): SEHNR, FQNEAQ (reference sequence). This CDR3 has 16 amino acids. The trim removed 4 bases at V and 4 bases at J, leaving 8 bases unmatched. The CDR3 spells CASSSQGARSKNIQYF. The CDR3 nucleotides read TGTGCCAGCAGCTCACAGGGGGCCAGGAGTAAAAACATTCAGTACTTC. The variable domain in full, completed from reference TRBV7-9 and TRBJ2-4, reads DTGVSQNPRHKITKRGQNVTFRCDPISEHNRLYWYRQTLGQGPEFLTYFQNEAQLEKSRLLSDRFSAERPKGSFSTLEIQRTEQGDSAMYLCASSSQGARSKNIQYFGAGTRLSVL.

This chain connects TRBV14 to TRBJ2-2; 12 bases are shared with TRBD2. CDR3 length: 16 residues. The V gene's germline CDR1 is SGHDN and CDR2 FVKESK. J lost 4 bases, V lost 4 bases, and 4 bases had no gene match. The chain's CDR3 is CASSPRLAGATGELFF. The CDR3 DNA reads TGTGCCAGCAGCCCACGACTAGCGGGAGCCACCGGGGAGCTGTTTTTT. Full variable domain (outside the CDR3, taken from reference TRBV14 and TRBJ2-2): EAGVTQFPSHSVIEKGQTVTLRCDPISGHDNLYWYRRVMGKEIKFLLHFVKESKQDESGMPNNRFLAERTGGTYSTLKVQPAELEDSGVYFCASSPRLAGATGELFFGEGSRLTVL.

The genes are TRBV23-1 and TRBJ2-3; possibly TRBD2 for D (6 bases). TRBV23-1 is reported as an ORF; its role is uncertain. The CDR3 contains 15 residues. V was cut by 10 bases and J by 5 bases, with 22 bases left in between. CDR3 region: CANKSRDSPGDTQYF. Written as DNA, the CDR3 is TGCGCCAACAAAAGCCGGGACTCCCCCGGAGATACGCAGTATTTT.

The DNA for the CDR3 is TGTGCCAGCAGAGGATGGCTGGATGAGCAGTTCTTC. Its protein is CASRGWLDEQFF. The chain recombines TRBV12-3 or TRBV12-4 with TRBJ2-1, with unresolved D. The ends were cut back, 6 bases at V and 8 bases at J, with 11 bases in the middle. The CDR3 runs 12 residues.

The V and J genes are TRBV18 and TRBJ2-1; a weak D match, TRBD2 (6 bases). This CDR3 is built from 16 residues. Germline-derived CDR1 and CDR2 are KGHSH and LQKENI. The germline V and J ends were trimmed by 0 bases and 5 bases, with 14 bases remaining between them. The CDR3: CASSPPGLLQNNEQFF. CDR3 bases: TGTGCCAGCTCACCACCAGGACTACTACAGAACAATGAGCAGTTCTTC.

The chain recombines TRBV20-1 with TRBJ1-5; D is uncertain. This CDR3 is built from 11 residues. CDR1 and CDR2 from the germline V gene are DFQATT and SNEGSKA (reference sequence). Deletions cut 7 bases from V and 1 base from J, with 5 bases between. The CDR3 here is CSDDSNQPQHF. The CDR3 region has the DNA TGCAGTGATGACAGCAATCAGCCCCAGCATTTT.

V and J are TRBV3-1 and TRBJ2-2, with 9 positions matching TRBD1. Unmatched junction bases numbered 10, after V lost 5 bases and J lost 6 bases. Germline CDR1 LGHDT, CDR2 YNNKEL (reference sequence). The CDR3 is 16 amino acids. The CDR3 DNA reads as TGTGCCAGCAGCTTGGCCGGACAGGGGAAGGCCGGGGAGCTGTTTTTT. Protein sequence: CASSLAGQGKAGELFF.